This T cell receptor beta chain came from a study of PD-L1 blockade in urothelial cancer. Study summary: In terms of prior chemotherapy, patients had received 0 to 3 regimens. Researchers looked at the blood 3 weeks (second dose) and 6 weeks after treatment began.

Germline CDR1 and CDR2: SNHLY and FYNNEI. This CDR3 has 14 residues. The germline V and J ends were trimmed by 5 bases and 2 bases, with 10 bases remaining between them. Samples spanned pretreatment and treatment, with 1 to 8 time points per patient. Sequencing was performed with immunoSEQ multiplex PCR; in TCRdb, only in-frame clones are kept and a portion is missing. The sample records some 54,000 clones, 75% to 90% being singletons. This chain connects TRBV2 to TRBJ1-3, with D hard to call. Sample: PBMCs, taken around atezolizumab (anti-PD-L1) treatment. This TCR derives from a middle-aged man with urothelial cancer. CDR3 sequence: CASSSTAPGNTIYF. The DNA of the CDR3 is TGTGCCAGCAGTTCCACCGCGCCTGGAAACACCATATATTTT.